Sequencing of this T cell receptor (beta chain) was carried out in a study of liver allograft versus peripheral blood T cells. Study as a whole: In transplanted livers, T cell receptor repertoires were compared with those found in the recipients' peripheral blood.

The ends were cut back, 7 bases at V and 1 base at J, with 11 bases in the middle. Germline V gene lookup returns CDR1 LNHDA and CDR2 SQIVND (reference sequence). The CDR3 totals 14 residues. MiXCR, applied by TCRdb to the reads, yields one record per CDR3 protein. The data contain some 9,200 distinct CDR3 sequences, 15% of them singletons. By share, this clonotype counts as medium-sized. The chain joins TRBV19 to TRBJ1-5, with D unclear. The source is a human patient who had a liver transplant. Some T cells could come from the graft donor. The CDR3: CASISRQSNQPQHF. The CDR3, as DNA: TGTGCCAGTATATCCAGGCAAAGCAATCAGCCCCAGCATTTT.